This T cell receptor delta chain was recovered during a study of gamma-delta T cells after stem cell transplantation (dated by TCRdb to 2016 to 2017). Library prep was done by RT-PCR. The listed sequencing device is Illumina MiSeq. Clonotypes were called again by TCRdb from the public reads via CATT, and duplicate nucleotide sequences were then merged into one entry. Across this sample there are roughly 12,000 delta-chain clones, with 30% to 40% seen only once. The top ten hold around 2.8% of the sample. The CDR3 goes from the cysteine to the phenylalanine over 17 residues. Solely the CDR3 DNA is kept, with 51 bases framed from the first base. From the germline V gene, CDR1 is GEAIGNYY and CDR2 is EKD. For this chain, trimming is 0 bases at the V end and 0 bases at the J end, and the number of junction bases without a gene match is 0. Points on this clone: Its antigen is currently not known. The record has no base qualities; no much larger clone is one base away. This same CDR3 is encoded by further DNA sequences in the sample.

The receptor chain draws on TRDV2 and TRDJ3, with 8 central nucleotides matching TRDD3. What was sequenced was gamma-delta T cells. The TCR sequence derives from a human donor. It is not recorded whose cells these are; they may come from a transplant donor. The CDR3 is CACDTGGYSWDTRQMFF. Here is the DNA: TGTGCCTGTGACACCGGGGGATACTCCTGGGACACCCGACAGATGTTTTTC.